The 20 T cell receptor beta chains given below trace back to one sample, sequenced in a study of CD8+ T cells in alopecia areata. Extracted RNA was reverse transcribed into cDNA, the sequencing template. Repertoires were generated with immunoSEQ multiplex PCR, while TCRdb's copy carries only in-frame clones and drops some. The sample carries more than 150,000 clones, roughly 50% recorded once. Treatment of the sample: oral pan-JAK inhibitor, 5-10 mg twice daily. Sequenced material: CD8+ T cells sorted from blood, taken at week 24, from a patient treated with tofacitinib. The receptor source for this set is a human donor with alopecia areata.

This clone appeared once. This sequence joins TRBV18 and TRBJ1-2; D is ambiguous. Germline V CDR1 and CDR2: KGHSH, LQKENI. This CDR3 is 12 amino acids long. V was pared by 5 bases and J by 7 bases, with 11 bases between. The CDR3 here is CASSAGSRGYTF. The CDR3, as DNA: TGTGCCAGCTCAGCGGGAAGTCGTGGCTACACCTTC.

The genes are TRBV5-4 and TRBJ2-7; 8 bases are a match to TRBD1. The germline V gene has CDR1 SGHNT and CDR2 YYREEE (reference sequence). Trimming took 4 bases from V and 2 from J; bases not matched to a gene: 5. The CDR3 has 14 residues. As DNA, the CDR3 is TGTGCCAGCAGCGACCGGGACAGGACCTACGAGCAGTACTTC. Residues: CASSDRDRTYEQYF.

The rearrangement uses TRBV13 and TRBJ2-7, with 9 bases lining up with TRBD1. The germline CDR1 and CDR2 sequences are PRHDT and FYEKMQ (reference sequence). V was clipped by 5 bases and J by 5 bases; unmatched bases: 7. The CDR3 covers 14 residues. The CDR3 coding sequence is TGTGCCAGCAGCCAACCGGGACAGGGTAACGAGCAGTACTTC. Its protein product is CASSQPGQGNEQYF.

In this sample, this clone turned up a few times. This chain uses TRBV7-9 with TRBJ2-1; tentatively, D is TRBD1 (6 bases). The V gene's germline CDR1 is SEHNR and CDR2 FQNEAQ (reference sequence). The CDR3 loop spans 16 amino acids. Trimming removed 1 base from V and 0 bases from J, with 10 bases in between. The CDR3 nucleotides are TGTGCCAGCAGCTTAGGGACAGAGAGCTCCTACAATGAGCAGTTCTTC. The encoded protein is CASSLGTESSYNEQFF.

The chain links TRBV6-1 to TRBJ2-7; D is perhaps TRBD1 (5 bases). The V end lost 4 bases, the J end lost 5 bases, and 15 bases lay between the germline ends. Germline CDR1 is MNHNS and CDR2 is SASEGT. There are 14 residues in the CDR3. The DNA for the CDR3 is TGTGCCAGCAGTGGCCCTTCAGGGTCCCACGAGCAGTACTTC. Protein: CASSGPSGSHEQYF.

The genes are TRBV19 and TRBJ1-5, with a possible D match to TRBD1 (5 bases). This CDR3 contains 14 residues. Germline V gives CDR1 LNHDA, CDR2 SQIVND (reference sequence). V was pared by 6 bases and J by 0 bases, with 9 bases between. The CDR3 DNA sequence: TGTGCCAGTAGGGAGACAGTTAGCAATCAGCCCCAGCATTTT. It encodes CASRETVSNQPQHF. Full variable domain (rest looked up from reference TRBV19 and TRBJ1-5): DGGITQSPKYLFRKEGQNVTLSCEQNLNHDAMYWYRQDPGQGLRLIYYSQIVNDFQKGDIAEGYSVSREKKESFPLTVTSAQKNPTAFYLCASRETVSNQPQHFGDGTRLSIL.

The sample holds a few counts of this clone. This chain links TRBV5-6 with TRBJ1-5; 8 bases are shared with TRBD1. Germline CDR1 reads SGHDT; CDR2 reads YYEEEE. J was trimmed by 2 bases and V by 2 bases; bases with no gene match: 3. The CDR3 runs 15 residues. The CDR3 DNA is TGTGCCAGCAGCTTCGGGACAGGACGCAATCAGCCCCAGCATTTT. Translated, it gives CASSFGTGRNQPQHF. Together with reference TRBV5-6 and TRBJ1-5, the CDR3 gives the full variable domain: DAGVTQSPTHLIKTRGQQVTLRCSPKSGHDTVSWYQQALGQGPQFIFQYYEEEERQRGNFPDRFSGHQFPNYSSELNVNALLLGDSALYLCASSFGTGRNQPQHFGDGTRLSIL.

The chain carries TRBV10-3 and TRBJ2-5; TRBD2 might be the D (5 bases). V dropped 0 bases and J dropped 5 bases, with 13 bases sitting between them. The CDR3 runs to 15 residues. Germline values: CDR1 ENHRY, CDR2 SYGVKD. The CDR3 region has the DNA TGTGCCATCAGTGAGTCCGCTAGCTTTCTGGAGACCCAGTACTTC. It yields the protein CAISESASFLETQYF.

The chain uses TRBV4-1 and TRBJ1-5; D is ambiguous. This CDR3 spans 15 amino acids. Between the trimmed V and J ends, which lost 1 base and 1 base, there was a span of 8 bases. Germline loops: CDR1 MGHRA, CDR2 YSYEKL. As DNA, the CDR3 is TGCGCCAGCAGCCAAGTCTCAGAAAGCAATCAGCCCCAGCATTTT. Amino acids: CASSQVSESNQPQHF.

Only a few counts were recorded for this clone. This chain connects TRBV30 to TRBJ2-3, with 7 bases identical to TRBD2. Germline trimming cut 7 bases from V and 5 bases from J; bases unmatched to any gene: 9. The CDR3 length is 13 residues. Germline lookup yields CDR1 GTSNPN and CDR2 SVGIG (reference sequence). The CDR3 sequence: CALRDYPRDTQYF. The CDR3 DNA reads as TGTGCCTTAAGGGACTATCCAAGAGATACGCAGTATTTT.

This clone was seen only a few times. The chain has TRBV7-3 and TRBJ1-5, with D uncertain. V lost 3 bases, J lost 5 bases, and 17 bases lay in between. CDR3 length equals 16 residues. Germline values: CDR1 SGHTA, CDR2 FQGTGA. CDR3 amino acids: CASSFYHDYEDQPQHF. DNA of the CDR3: TGTGCCAGCAGCTTCTACCACGACTACGAGGATCAGCCCCAGCATTTT.

V usage is TRBV29-1 and J usage is TRBJ2-7; a weak D match, TRBD2 (6 bases). The CDR3 covers 11 residues. V dropped 3 bases and J dropped 6 bases, with 9 bases sitting between them. Germline CDR1 and CDR2: SQVTM and ANQGSEA. CDR3 loop: CSVEGGGEQYF. The CDR3 DNA sequence: TGCAGCGTTGAGGGGGGAGGCGAGCAGTACTTC.

The rearrangement links TRBV12-5 to TRBJ1-1; tentative D call: TRBD1 (5 bases). The CDR3 covers 12 residues. CDR1 LGHNT and CDR2 FRNRAP come from the germline V gene. V was shortened by 5 bases and J by 6 bases, with 10 bases between the two germline ends. Here the CDR3 reads CASGQGWAEAFF. The CDR3 nucleotides read TGTGCTAGTGGTCAGGGTTGGGCTGAAGCTTTCTTT.

This clone was detected a few times. The chain uses TRBV6-7 and TRBJ2-5; D call uncertain. TRBV6-7 counts as an open reading frame of uncertain function. With 7 bases removed from V and 1 base from J, the gap between germline ends came to 10 bases. The CDR3 runs to 13 residues. In DNA form, the CDR3 reads TGTGCCAGCACTAAGACATTCCAAGAGACCCAGTACTTC. This encodes CASTKTFQETQYF.

The J gene is TRBJ1-5, the V gene TRBV5-6; 9 bases line up with TRBD1. CDR3 size: 14 residues. CDR1 is SGHDT and CDR2 is YYEEEE in the germline V gene. Trimming took 3 bases from V and 5 from J; bases not matched to a gene: 3. The CDR3 DNA is TGTGCCAGCAGCTCCGGGACAGGGTATCAGCCCCAGCATTTT. It yields the protein CASSSGTGYQPQHF.

In regard to this clone: The identical CDR3 is also encoded by other nucleotide sequences in the sample. CDR3 nucleotides: TGTGCCAGCAGCAGCGTTGGGGGGGGCGAGCAGTACTTC. This codes for CASSSVGGGEQYF. This chain connects TRBV27 to TRBJ2-7; 7 positions match TRBD2. The V gene end was trimmed by 6 bases and the J gene end by 6 bases; junction bases not matched to a gene: 8. The CDR3 runs to 13 residues. Germline V gene data show CDR1 as MNHEY and CDR2 as SMNVEV (reference sequence).

This clone was seen a handful of times. V is TRBV6-1 and J is TRBJ2-7, with D maybe TRBD1 (5 bases). This CDR3 contains 13 residues. The germline V and J ends were trimmed by 6 bases and 2 bases, with 11 bases remaining between them. The germline gives CDR1 MNHNS, CDR2 SASEGT. Written as DNA, the CDR3 is TGTGCCAGCAGCCACAGGAGCCCCTACGAGCAGTACTTC. Translated: CASSHRSPYEQYF.

This clone was observed a few times. This chain joins TRBV7-9 and TRBJ1-2, with 9 bases matching TRBD1. V shed 5 bases and J 4 bases; nucleotides not matched to a gene: 8. The germline V gene has CDR1 SEHNR and CDR2 FQNEAQ (reference sequence). The CDR3 sequence is 15 residues long. CDR3 amino acids: CASSETGGAGYGYTF. The CDR3 nucleotides are TGTGCCAGCAGCGAAACAGGGGGCGCCGGCTATGGCTACACCTTC.

The chain is built from TRBV27 and TRBJ2-3; D uncertain. CDR3 length: 17 amino acids. Trimming shortened V by 0 bases and J by 4 bases, and 17 bases separated the two germline ends. CDR1 is MNHEY, CDR2 SMNVEV, per germline (reference sequence). CDR3 bases: TGTGCCAGCAGTTTATCATCGCCGAGCCCCTTTCCAGATACGCAGTATTTT. Amino acids: CASSLSSPSPFPDTQYF.

CDR3 residues: CSVLGGTLYNEQFF. CDR3 coding DNA: TGCAGCGTTCTTGGGGGGACCCTCTACAATGAGCAGTTCTTC. The V call is TRBV29-1, the J call TRBJ2-1; the D gene is possibly TRBD2 (6 bases). CDR3 length equals 14 residues. V dropped 5 bases and J dropped 3 bases, with 14 bases sitting between them. Germline V CDR1 and CDR2: SQVTM, ANQGSEA.